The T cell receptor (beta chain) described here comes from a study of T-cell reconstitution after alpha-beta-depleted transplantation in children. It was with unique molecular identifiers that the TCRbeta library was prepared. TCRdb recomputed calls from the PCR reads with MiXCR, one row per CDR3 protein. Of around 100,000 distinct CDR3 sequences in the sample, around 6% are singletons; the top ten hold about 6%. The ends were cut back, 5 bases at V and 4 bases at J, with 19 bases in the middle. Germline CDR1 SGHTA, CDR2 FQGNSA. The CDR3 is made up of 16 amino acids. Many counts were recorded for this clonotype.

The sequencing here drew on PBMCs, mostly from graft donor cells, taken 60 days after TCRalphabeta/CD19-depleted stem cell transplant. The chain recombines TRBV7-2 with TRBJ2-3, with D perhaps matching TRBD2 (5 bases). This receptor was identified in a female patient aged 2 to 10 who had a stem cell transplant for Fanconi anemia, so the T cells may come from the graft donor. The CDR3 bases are TGTGCCAGCAGCCGACTACCAACTAGTGGGCCAGATACGCAGTATTTT. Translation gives CASSRLPTSGPDTQYF.